This T cell receptor beta chain comes out of a study of shared clonotypes between healthy human individuals. Overall study results and limits: Clonotypes shared by all four sorted-subset donors had higher generation probabilities than non-shared clonotypes. Generally, naive subsets came out with larger estimated richness than memory subsets. Clonotypes that were shared across a handful of donors made up about 4.5% of naive CD4 clonotypes.

Authors' methods: For the immunoSEQ data, sequences were junction-only without quality scores, so filtering differed. Data came from immunoSEQ multiplex PCR; TCRdb stores just in-frame clones and leaves some out. That table furnishes V, J and clone size, whereas the DNA furnished D and trimming. The sample lists some 600,000 clones, approximately 96% occurring once. The CDR3 is made up of 12 amino acids. In germline, CDR1 is MNHEY, CDR2 SVGAGI. V was cut by 2 bases and J by 10 bases, with 9 bases left in between. The naive CD8 fraction comprised CD45RO-negative cells positively selected for CCR7 and excluded terminally differentiated effector memory CD45RA+ cells. Remarks on this clone: Its antigen is as yet unknown.

The TCR originated in a woman between 25 and 40 years old in good health. Specimen: naive CD8+ T cells sorted from blood. The genes are TRBV6-5 and TRBJ2-1; D unresolved. CDR3 residues: CASSYPLAEQFF. CDR3 nucleotide sequence: TGTGCCAGCAGTTACCCTCTCGCCGAGCAGTTCTTC.